Listed below are T cell receptor beta chains from one sample, sequenced in a study of blood T cell repertoires in COVID-19. Using immunoSEQ multiplex PCR, the repertoire was profiled, and TCRdb retains in-frame clones only, with some absent. Among tens of thousands of clones listed, 80% were seen once. Sequenced material: peripheral blood. The receptors come from a woman in her 70s with acute or convalescent COVID-19. CDR3s include the opening cysteine and the closing phenylalanine or tryptophan.

v_call	cdr3_aa
TRBV7-9	CASSDGGFWTGFLYF
TRBV19	CASSLINQPQHF
TRBV19	CASSIRGDTEAFF
TRBV19	CASTRGGSGNTIYF
TRBV3-1/TRBV3-2	CASSQADSNQPQHF
TRBV9	CASSTTGGLYGYTF
TRBV25-1	CASSGSRGGTDTQYF
TRBV4-3	CASSQGEFRNTEAFF
TRBV24-1	CATSVRWDRGYYGYTF
TRBV6-5	CASSFVGASYNEQFF
TRBV27	CASRTFSGTGSYEQYF
TRBV9	CASSGEGGAYGYTF
TRBV9	CASSPEGGGVYGYTF
TRBV7-9	CASSLGLGQPQHF
TRBV7-9	CASSRAPDGYTF
TRBV6-1	CASSENGRRSQHF
TRBV7-2	CASSLVVAGGPRETQYF
TRBV7-2	CASSAQGVGDEQYF
TRBV7-9	CASAGGTGELFF
TRBV7-2	CASSLWTSSGANVLTF
TRBV12-2	CASRLGTGMNTEAFF
TRBV9	CASSAGRTGNTIYF
TRBV29-1	CSVEGRINYGYTF
TRBV29-1	CSVEGRDRGVGTEAFF
TRBV18	CASSADLAEKTQYF
TRBV5-6	CASSWPGLLAQETQYF
TRBV19	CASSIGNRGGAFF
TRBV19	CASRTGYISNQPQHF
TRBV12-3/TRBV12-4	CASRLGGFQPQHF
TRBV6-5	CASSRLGGGPLHF
TRBV27	CASRVVGTGELFF
TRBV18	CASSPLGGRSYNEQFF
TRBV29-1	CSVRGAYNEQFF
TRBV4-1	CASNPGLAGGSSYNEQFF
TRBV27	CASSQDSSTAGYTF
TRBV15	CATSRDVGSTGSEQYF
TRBV4-2	CASSQGVTSGEKDTQYF
TRBV5-8	CASSLGQVSGNTIYF
TRBV6-2/TRBV6-3	CASSYDRGSYEQYF
TRBV18	CASSPPGNRGTNTEAFF
TRBV7-9	CASSGGQPDTEAFF
TRBV7-2	CASSPRQGLNTEAFF
TRBV3-1/TRBV3-2	CASSRRTGGNEKLFF
TRBV25-1	CASSGSGGPYNEQFF
TRBV6-4	CASSDSIPGTGVFYEQYF
TRBV12-3/TRBV12-4	CASSSSTDTQYF
TRBV27	CASSLGQPNQPQHF
TRBV6-5	CASSYAPGQGTYEQYF
TRBV7-2	CASGKDRGSNEQFF
TRBV5-1	CASSPGTRTYEQYF
TRBV4-3	CASSQDSGEKLFF
TRBV9	CASSVVDRGSAGELFF
TRBV29-1	CSVVGDRDNAIYGYTF
TRBV2	CASSRDSSGTF